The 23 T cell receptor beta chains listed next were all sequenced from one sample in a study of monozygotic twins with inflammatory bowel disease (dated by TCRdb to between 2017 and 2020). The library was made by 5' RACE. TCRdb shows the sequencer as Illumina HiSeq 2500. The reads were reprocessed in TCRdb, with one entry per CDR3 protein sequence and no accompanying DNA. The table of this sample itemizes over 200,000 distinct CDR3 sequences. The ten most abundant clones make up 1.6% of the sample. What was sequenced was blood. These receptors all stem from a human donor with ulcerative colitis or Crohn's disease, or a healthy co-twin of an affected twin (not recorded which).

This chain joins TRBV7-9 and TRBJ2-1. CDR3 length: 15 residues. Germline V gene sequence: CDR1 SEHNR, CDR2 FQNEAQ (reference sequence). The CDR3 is CASSPVGGSYNEQFF. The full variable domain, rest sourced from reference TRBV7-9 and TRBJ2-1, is DTGVSQNPRHKITKRGQNVTFRCDPISEHNRLYWYRQTLGQGPEFLTYFQNEAQLEKSRLLSDRFSAERPKGSFSTLEIQRTEQGDSAMYLCASSPVGGSYNEQFFGPGTRLTVL.

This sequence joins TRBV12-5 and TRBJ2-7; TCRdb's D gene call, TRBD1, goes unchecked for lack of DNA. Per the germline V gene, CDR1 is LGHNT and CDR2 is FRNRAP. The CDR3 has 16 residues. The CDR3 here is CASGPKTGTGSYEQYF.

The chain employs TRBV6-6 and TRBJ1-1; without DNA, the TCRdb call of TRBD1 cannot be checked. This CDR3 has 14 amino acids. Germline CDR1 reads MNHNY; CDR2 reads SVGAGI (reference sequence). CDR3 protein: CASSYSTGGTEAFF.

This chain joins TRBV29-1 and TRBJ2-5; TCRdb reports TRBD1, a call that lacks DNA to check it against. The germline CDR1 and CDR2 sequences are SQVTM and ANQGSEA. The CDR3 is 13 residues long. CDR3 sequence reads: CSSRQGAGETQYF.

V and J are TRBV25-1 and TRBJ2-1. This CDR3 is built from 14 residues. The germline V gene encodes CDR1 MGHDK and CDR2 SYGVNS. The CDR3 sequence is CASSDKTYYNEQFF.

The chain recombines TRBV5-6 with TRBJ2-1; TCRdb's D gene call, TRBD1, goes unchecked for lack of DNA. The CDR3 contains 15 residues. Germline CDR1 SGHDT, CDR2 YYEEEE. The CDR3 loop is CASSRDRGGYNEQFF.

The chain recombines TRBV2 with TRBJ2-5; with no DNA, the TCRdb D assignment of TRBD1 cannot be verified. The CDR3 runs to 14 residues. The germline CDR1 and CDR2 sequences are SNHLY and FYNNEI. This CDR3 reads CASRRTGYQETQYF.

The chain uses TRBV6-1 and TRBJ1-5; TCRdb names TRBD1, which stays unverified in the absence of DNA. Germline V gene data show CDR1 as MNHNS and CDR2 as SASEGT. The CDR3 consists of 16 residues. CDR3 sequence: CASRLSMTGGGQPQHF.

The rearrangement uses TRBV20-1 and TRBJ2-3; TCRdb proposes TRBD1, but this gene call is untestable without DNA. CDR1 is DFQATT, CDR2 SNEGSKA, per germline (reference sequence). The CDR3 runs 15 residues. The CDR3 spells CSASLRGYSTDTQYF.

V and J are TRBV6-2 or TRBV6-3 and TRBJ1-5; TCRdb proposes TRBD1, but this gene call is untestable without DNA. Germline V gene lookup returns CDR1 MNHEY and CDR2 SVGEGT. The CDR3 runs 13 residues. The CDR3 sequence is CASRTEINQPQHF.

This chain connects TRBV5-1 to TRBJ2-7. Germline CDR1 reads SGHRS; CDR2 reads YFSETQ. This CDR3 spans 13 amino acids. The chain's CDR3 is CASSLRPRYEQYF.

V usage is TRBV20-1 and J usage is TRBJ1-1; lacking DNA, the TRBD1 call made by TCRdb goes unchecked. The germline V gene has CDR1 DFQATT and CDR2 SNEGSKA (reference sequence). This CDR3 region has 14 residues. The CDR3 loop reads CSATAGTLNTEAFF.

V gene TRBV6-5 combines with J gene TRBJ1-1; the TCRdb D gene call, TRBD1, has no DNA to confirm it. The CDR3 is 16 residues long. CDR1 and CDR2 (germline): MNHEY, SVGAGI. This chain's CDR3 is CASSYPPRGLNTEAFF.

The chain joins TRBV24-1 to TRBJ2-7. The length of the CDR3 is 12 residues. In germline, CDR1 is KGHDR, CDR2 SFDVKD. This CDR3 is CATSLDGVEQYF.

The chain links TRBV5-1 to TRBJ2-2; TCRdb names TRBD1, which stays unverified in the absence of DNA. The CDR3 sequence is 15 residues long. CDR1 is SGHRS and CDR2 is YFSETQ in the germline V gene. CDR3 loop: CASSGAGWDTGELFF.

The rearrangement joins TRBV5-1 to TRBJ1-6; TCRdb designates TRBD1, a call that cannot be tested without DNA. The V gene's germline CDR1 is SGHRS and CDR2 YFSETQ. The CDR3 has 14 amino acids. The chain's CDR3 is CASSFSGENSPLHF. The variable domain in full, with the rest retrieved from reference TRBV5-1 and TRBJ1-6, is KAGVTQTPRYLIKTRGQQVTLSCSPISGHRSVSWYQQTPGQGLQFLFEYFSETQRNKGNFPGRFSGRQFSNSRSEMNVSTLELGDSALYLCASSFSGENSPLHFGNGTRLTVT.

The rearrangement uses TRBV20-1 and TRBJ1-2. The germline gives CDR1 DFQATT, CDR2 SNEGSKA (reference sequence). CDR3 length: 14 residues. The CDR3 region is CSAERTEHSFGYTF.

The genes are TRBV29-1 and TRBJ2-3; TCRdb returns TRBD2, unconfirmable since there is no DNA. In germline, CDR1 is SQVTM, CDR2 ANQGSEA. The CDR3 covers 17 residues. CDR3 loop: CSVPRTSGGSCTDTQYF.

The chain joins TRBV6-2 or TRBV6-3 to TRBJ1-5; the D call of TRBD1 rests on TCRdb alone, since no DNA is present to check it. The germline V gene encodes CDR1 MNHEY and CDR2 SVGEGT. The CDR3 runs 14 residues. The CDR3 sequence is CATTDRSLDQPQHF.

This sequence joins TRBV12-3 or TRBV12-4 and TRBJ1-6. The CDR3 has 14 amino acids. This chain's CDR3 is CASSLGAPNSPLHF.

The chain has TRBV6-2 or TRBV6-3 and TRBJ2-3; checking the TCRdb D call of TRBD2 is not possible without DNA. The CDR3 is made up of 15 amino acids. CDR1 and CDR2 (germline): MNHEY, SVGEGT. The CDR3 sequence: CASSATSGGADTQYF.

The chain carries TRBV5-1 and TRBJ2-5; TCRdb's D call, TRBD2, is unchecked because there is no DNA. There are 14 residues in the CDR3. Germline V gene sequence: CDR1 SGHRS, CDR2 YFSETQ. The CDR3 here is CASSRLEGEETQYF. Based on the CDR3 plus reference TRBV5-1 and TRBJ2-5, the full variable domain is KAGVTQTPRYLIKTRGQQVTLSCSPISGHRSVSWYQQTPGQGLQFLFEYFSETQRNKGNFPGRFSGRQFSNSRSEMNVSTLELGDSALYLCASSRLEGEETQYFGPGTRLLVL.

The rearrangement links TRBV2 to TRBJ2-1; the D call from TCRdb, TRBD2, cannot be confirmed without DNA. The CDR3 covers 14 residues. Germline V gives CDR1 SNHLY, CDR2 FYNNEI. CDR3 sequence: CASRLAGQIFQQFF.